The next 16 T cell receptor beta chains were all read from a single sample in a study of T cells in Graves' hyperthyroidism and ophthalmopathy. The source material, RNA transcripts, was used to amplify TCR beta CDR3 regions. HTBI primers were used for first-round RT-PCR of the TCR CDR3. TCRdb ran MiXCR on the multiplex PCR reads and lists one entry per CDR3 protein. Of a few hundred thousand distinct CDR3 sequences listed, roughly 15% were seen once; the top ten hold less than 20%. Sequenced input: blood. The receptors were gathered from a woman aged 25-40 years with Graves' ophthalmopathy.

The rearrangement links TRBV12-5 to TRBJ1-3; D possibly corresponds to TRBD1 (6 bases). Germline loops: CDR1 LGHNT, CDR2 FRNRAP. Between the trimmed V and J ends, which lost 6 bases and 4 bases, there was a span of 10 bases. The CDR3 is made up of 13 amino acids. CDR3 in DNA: TGTGCTAGTGGCTCAGGGGTAGGAAACACCATATATTTT. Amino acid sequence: CASGSGVGNTIYF.

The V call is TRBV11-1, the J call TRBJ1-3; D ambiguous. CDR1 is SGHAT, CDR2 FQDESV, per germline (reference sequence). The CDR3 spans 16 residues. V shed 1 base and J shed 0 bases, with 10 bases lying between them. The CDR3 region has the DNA TGTGCCAGCAGCTTAGGATCTTCGAGCTCTGGAAACACCATATATTTT. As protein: CASSLGSSSSGNTIYF.

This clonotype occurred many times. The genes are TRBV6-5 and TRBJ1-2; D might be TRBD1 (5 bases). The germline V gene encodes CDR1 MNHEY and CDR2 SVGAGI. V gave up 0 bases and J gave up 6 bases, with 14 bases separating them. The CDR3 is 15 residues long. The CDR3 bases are TGTGCCAGCAGTTACTCAGAGTCGGGGGTTGATGGCTACACCTTC. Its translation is CASSYSESGVDGYTF.

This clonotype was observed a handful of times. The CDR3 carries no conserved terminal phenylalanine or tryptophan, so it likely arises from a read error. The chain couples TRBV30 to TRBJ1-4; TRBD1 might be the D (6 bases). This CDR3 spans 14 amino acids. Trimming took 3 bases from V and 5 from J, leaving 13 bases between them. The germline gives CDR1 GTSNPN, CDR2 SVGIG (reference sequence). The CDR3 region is CAWSAGQPNEKLFS. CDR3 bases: TGTGCCTGGAGCGCCGGACAGCCGAATGAAAAACTGTTTTCT.

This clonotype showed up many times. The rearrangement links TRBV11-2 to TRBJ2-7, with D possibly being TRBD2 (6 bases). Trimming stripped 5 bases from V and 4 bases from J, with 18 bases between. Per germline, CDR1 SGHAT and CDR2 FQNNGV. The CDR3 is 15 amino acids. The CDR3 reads CASSPQTSSVYEQYF. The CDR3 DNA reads TGTGCCAGCAGCCCTCAGACTAGTTCCGTTTACGAGCAGTACTTC.

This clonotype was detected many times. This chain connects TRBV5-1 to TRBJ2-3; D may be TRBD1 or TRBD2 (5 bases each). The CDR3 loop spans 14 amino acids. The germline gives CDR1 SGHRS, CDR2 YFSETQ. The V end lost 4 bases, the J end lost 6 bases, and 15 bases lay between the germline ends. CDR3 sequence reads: CASSQGPTGDTQYF. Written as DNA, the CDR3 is TGCGCCAGCAGCCAGGGACCGACTGGGGATACGCAGTATTTT.

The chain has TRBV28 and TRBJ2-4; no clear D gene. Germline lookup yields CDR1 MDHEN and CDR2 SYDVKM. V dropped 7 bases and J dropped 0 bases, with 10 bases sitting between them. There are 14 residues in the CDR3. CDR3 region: CASIDKLAKNIQYF. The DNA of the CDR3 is TGTGCCAGCATAGACAAGCTAGCCAAAAACATTCAGTACTTC.

In nucleotides, the CDR3 is TGTGCCACCCGGGTGGGGGGCGCTTATAATTCACCCCTCCACTTT. Protein sequence: CATRVGGAYNSPLHF. This chain joins TRBV6-2 or TRBV6-3 and TRBJ1-6, with a possible D match to TRBD1 (6 bases). Looked up from germline, CDR1 is MNHEY and CDR2 is SVGEGT. Trimming pared 10 bases from V and 4 bases from J, leaving 17 bases between. The CDR3 has 15 residues.

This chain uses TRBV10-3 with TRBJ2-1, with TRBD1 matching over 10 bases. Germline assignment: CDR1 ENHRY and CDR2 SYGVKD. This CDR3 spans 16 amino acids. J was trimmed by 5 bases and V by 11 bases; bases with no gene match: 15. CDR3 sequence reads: CASHYGTGVGDNEQFF. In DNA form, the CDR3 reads TGTGCCTCACATTACGGGACAGGGGTGGGCGACAATGAGCAGTTCTTC.

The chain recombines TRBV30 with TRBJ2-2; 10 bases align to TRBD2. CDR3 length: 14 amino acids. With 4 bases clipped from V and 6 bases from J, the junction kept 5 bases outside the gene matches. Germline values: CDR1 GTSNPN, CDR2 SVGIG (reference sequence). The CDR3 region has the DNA TGTGCCTGGAATAGCGGGGGGAAAGCCGGGGAGCTGTTTTTT. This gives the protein CAWNSGGKAGELFF.

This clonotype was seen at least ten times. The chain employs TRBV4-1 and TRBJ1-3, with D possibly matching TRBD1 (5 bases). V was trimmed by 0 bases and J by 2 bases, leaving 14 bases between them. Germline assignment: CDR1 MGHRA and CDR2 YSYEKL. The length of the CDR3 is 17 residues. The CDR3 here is CASSQDGTRGAGNTIYF. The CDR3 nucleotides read TGCGCCAGCAGCCAAGATGGGACCCGGGGGGCTGGAAACACCATATATTTT.

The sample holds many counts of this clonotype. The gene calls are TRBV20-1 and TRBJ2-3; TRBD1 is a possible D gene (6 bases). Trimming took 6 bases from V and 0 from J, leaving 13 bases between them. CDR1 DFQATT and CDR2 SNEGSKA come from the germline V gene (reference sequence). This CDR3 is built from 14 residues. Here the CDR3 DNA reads TGCAGTGCCTCTGTCAGGGGCAGCACAGATACGCAGTATTTT. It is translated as CSASVRGSTDTQYF.

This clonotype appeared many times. The CDR3 spells CASSLVGGGGTDTQYF. The CDR3 nucleotides are TGTGCCAGCAGCTTAGTGGGCGGGGGGGGCACAGATACGCAGTATTTT. The chain employs TRBV7-2 and TRBJ2-3; 9 bases are a match to TRBD2. V lost 1 base to trimming and J lost 1 base; unmatched junction nucleotides: 3. Germline CDR1 SGHTA, CDR2 FQGNSA. This CDR3 is 16 amino acids long.

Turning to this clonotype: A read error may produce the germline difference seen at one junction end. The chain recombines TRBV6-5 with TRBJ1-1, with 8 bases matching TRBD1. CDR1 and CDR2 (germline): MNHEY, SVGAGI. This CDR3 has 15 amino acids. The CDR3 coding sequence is TGTGCCGGCAGTTACGACAGGGACAGGTGGACTGAAGCTTTCTTT. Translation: CAGSYDRDRWTEAFF.

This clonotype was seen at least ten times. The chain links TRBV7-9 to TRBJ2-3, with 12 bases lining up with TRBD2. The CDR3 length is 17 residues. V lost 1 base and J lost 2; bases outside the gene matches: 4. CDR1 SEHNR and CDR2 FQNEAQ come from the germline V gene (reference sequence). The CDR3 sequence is CASSLVRTSGDTDTQYF. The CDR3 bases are TGTGCCAGCAGCTTAGTGCGGACTAGCGGGGACACAGATACGCAGTATTTT.

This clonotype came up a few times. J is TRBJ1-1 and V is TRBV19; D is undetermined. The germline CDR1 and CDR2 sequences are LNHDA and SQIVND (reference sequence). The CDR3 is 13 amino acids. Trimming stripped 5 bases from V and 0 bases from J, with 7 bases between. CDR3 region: CASSYMVNTEAFF. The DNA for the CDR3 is TGTGCCAGTAGTTATATGGTGAACACTGAAGCTTTCTTT.